Presented here are 30 T cell receptor beta chains from one specimen sequenced in a study of shared clonotypes between healthy human individuals. Terminally differentiated effector memory CD45RA+ cells were excluded by CCR7 positive selection of CD45RO-negative cells. Clones were sequenced by immunoSEQ multiplex PCR, and TCRdb holds only the in-frame ones, with some missing. The table records about 1.9 million clones, about 94% of them present only once. What was sequenced was naive CD8+ T cells from PBMCs. The origin of the receptors is a man aged 18-30 years in good health. Some clones in this sample may be carry-over from other donors' samples.

The chain employs TRBV15 and TRBJ2-4; tentatively, D is TRBD1 (6 bases). Looked up from germline, CDR1 is LNHNV and CDR2 is YYDKDF (reference sequence). With 0 bases removed from V and 8 bases from J, the gap between germline ends came to 14 bases. The CDR3 runs to 15 residues. The CDR3 region has the DNA TGTGCCACCAGCAGAGAACAGGGAAATGGGTACATTCAGTACTTC. Translation gives CATSREQGNGYIQYF.

The genes are TRBV7-8 and TRBJ1-1, with a possible D match to TRBD1 (6 bases). Germline CDR1 SGHVS, CDR2 FQNEAQ. V shed 5 bases and J shed 4 bases, with 14 bases lying between them. The CDR3 runs 14 residues. The CDR3 sequence is CASSQTRGGTEAFF. The CDR3 DNA reads TGTGCCAGCAGCCAGACGAGGGGGGGCACTGAAGCTTTCTTT.

For the CDR3, the DNA is TGTGCCAGCAGTGATTCGGGACAGGAAGACACCGGGGAGCTGTTTTTT. Translating gives CASSDSGQEDTGELFF. The chain combines TRBV25-1 with TRBJ2-2; TRBD1 matches at 8 bases. V lost 3 bases and J lost 3; bases outside the gene matches: 6. The CDR3 is 16 amino acids. The germline V gene has CDR1 MGHDK and CDR2 SYGVNS.

This rearrangement joins TRBV5-6 to TRBJ2-1; TRBD1 might be the D (6 bases). Deletions cut 3 bases from V and 13 bases from J, with 14 bases between. The germline CDR1 and CDR2 sequences are SGHDT and YYEEEE. CDR3 length: 12 residues. As DNA, the CDR3 is TGTGCCAGCAGCTCCGCCAGGGGTCGTCAGTTCTTC. This encodes CASSSARGRQFF.

This chain connects TRBV19 to TRBJ2-7; 14 bases are a match to TRBD2. CDR1 is LNHDA, CDR2 SQIVND, per germline (reference sequence). Trimming cost V 6 bases and J 3 bases; bases outside gene matches: 1. The CDR3 has 14 residues. CDR3 nucleotide sequence: TGTGCCAGTAGGACTAGCGGGAGGGGCTACGAGCAGTACTTC. Translating gives CASRTSGRGYEQYF.

CDR3 loop: CASSGGDRPYYEQYF. The CDR3 DNA sequence: TGTGCCAGCAGTGGGGGGGACAGGCCATACTACGAGCAGTACTTC. The rearrangement uses TRBV27 and TRBJ2-7; a possible D gene is TRBD1 (8 bases). CDR3 length: 15 residues. Trimming took off 5 bases at V and 3 bases at J, with 17 bases between the two ends. Per germline, CDR1 MNHEY and CDR2 SMNVEV (reference sequence).

V gene TRBV6-6 combines with J gene TRBJ2-5; tentative D call: TRBD2 (5 bases). The ends were cut back, 2 bases at V and 2 bases at J, with 6 bases in the middle. Germline V gene data show CDR1 as MNHNY and CDR2 as SVGAGI (reference sequence). This CDR3 is built from 13 residues. The CDR3 sequence is CASSYEGQETQYF. The CDR3 nucleotides are TGTGCCAGCAGTTACGAGGGTCAAGAGACCCAGTACTTC.

The chain combines TRBV7-3 with TRBJ2-7; D not certain. The CDR3 contains 13 residues. V shed 4 bases and J shed 0 bases, with 7 bases lying between them. CDR1 and CDR2 from the germline V gene are SGHTA and FQGTGA. The CDR3 sequence: CASSSHLSYEQYF. The DNA of the CDR3 is TGTGCCAGCAGCTCCCATCTCTCCTACGAGCAGTACTTC.

The chain links TRBV12-5 to TRBJ1-2, with D perhaps TRBD1 (5 bases). Trimming took off 5 bases at V and 0 bases at J, with 13 bases between the two ends. CDR1 is LGHNT and CDR2 is FRNRAP in the germline V gene. The CDR3 extends over 15 amino acids. CDR3 sequence (DNA): TGTGCTAGTGGTCCTACGGAAGGGGCTAACTATGGCTACACCTTC. Translation: CASGPTEGANYGYTF.

V is TRBV7-9 and J is TRBJ2-3, with D possibly being TRBD1 or TRBD2 (5 bases each). V lost 1 base and J 5 bases, leaving 19 bases between the germline ends. Germline V gene lookup returns CDR1 SEHNR and CDR2 FQNEAQ (reference sequence). The CDR3 covers 17 residues. The CDR3 DNA reads as TGTGCCAGCAGCTTAGTCCCGGGGCCCACATTTGTAGATACGCAGTATTTT. It yields the protein CASSLVPGPTFVDTQYF. The entire variable domain, with the rest obtained from reference TRBV7-9 and TRBJ2-3, is as follows: DTGVSQNPRHKITKRGQNVTFRCDPISEHNRLYWYRQTLGQGPEFLTYFQNEAQLEKSRLLSDRFSAERPKGSFSTLEIQRTEQGDSAMYLCASSLVPGPTFVDTQYFGPGTRLTVL.

Concerning this clone itself: Other nucleotide sequences from this sample produce the same CDR3. The V call is TRBV7-9, the J call TRBJ2-1, with 12 bases lining up with TRBD2. Germline V CDR1 and CDR2: SEHNR, FQNEAQ (reference sequence). The CDR3 covers 16 residues. V lost 2 bases and J lost 4; bases outside the gene matches: 3. Here the CDR3 reads CASSLRTSGIYNEQFF. Written as DNA, the CDR3 is TGTGCCAGCAGCTTAAGGACTAGCGGGATTTACAATGAGCAGTTCTTC.

The chain combines TRBV7-9 with TRBJ2-1, with 8 bases aligning to TRBD2. There are 15 residues in the CDR3. CDR1 SEHNR and CDR2 FQNEAQ come from the germline V gene (reference sequence). V was pared by 2 bases and J by 5 bases, with 5 bases of the junction left unmatched. Here the CDR3 reads CASSLRVAGNNEQFF. CDR3 nucleotide sequence: TGTGCCAGCAGCTTAAGAGTAGCGGGAAACAATGAGCAGTTCTTC.

This clone showed up just once. The chain uses TRBV5-3 and TRBJ2-1; 9 nucleotides agree with TRBD2. TRBV5-3 is filed as an ORF, its function uncertain. The CDR3 loop spans 16 amino acids. V lost 1 base to trimming and J lost 5 bases; unmatched junction nucleotides: 7. For the CDR3, the DNA is TGTGCCAGAAGCTTGATTGCGGGAGGGCCCCACAATGAGCAGTTCTTC. It translates to CARSLIAGGPHNEQFF.

This sequence joins TRBV7-8 and TRBJ1-5; TRBD1 matches at 8 bases. CDR1 and CDR2 from the germline V gene are SGHVS and FQNEAQ. The length of the CDR3 is 19 residues. Germline trimming cut 1 base from V and 11 bases from J; bases unmatched to any gene: 22. The CDR3 DNA reads as TGTGCCAGCAGCTTAGGTGCCGGACAGGGCACATTCCGCCAAGGGGCCCAGCATTTT. Its translation is CASSLGAGQGTFRQGAQHF.

This chain connects TRBV6-5 to TRBJ2-1; TRBD1 agrees at 8 bases. Germline V gene lookup returns CDR1 MNHEY and CDR2 SVGAGI. The CDR3 runs 15 residues. V dropped 6 bases and J dropped 6; count of bases not matched to a gene: 10. This CDR3 is CASRKQGVIGNEQFF. CDR3 in DNA: TGTGCCAGCAGAAAACAGGGGGTAATAGGCAATGAGCAGTTCTTC.

J is TRBJ2-1 and V is TRBV7-2; no definite D call. V gave up 5 bases and J gave up 8 bases, with 13 bases separating them. In germline, CDR1 is SGHTA, CDR2 FQGNSA. The CDR3 totals 13 residues. CDR3 residues: CASSQGIRDEQFF. The CDR3 coding sequence is TGTGCCAGCAGCCAAGGTATTAGAGATGAGCAGTTCTTC.

The chain has TRBV28 and TRBJ1-3; no clear D. This CDR3 has 12 residues. From germline, CDR1 is MDHEN and CDR2 SYDVKM. V lost 5 bases to trimming and J lost 7 bases, with 9 bases between them. CDR3 bases: TGTGCCAGCAGTACCCTGGGGAACACCATATATTTT. This encodes CASSTLGNTIYF. Full variable domain (missing parts from reference TRBV28 and TRBJ1-3): DVKVTQSSRYLVKRTGEKVFLECVQDMDHENMFWYRQDPGLGLRLIYFSYDVKMKEKGDIPEGYSVSREKKERFSLILESASTNQTSMYLCASSTLGNTIYFGEGSWLTVV.

The V call is TRBV7-2, the J call TRBJ2-7; D might be TRBD1 or TRBD2, each matching 5 bases. V was cut by 2 bases and J by 3 bases, with 14 bases left in between. The CDR3 totals 15 residues. Germline-derived CDR1 and CDR2 are SGHTA and FQGNSA. The CDR3 is CASSLSRGRVYEQYF. CDR3 in DNA: TGTGCCAGCAGCTTATCGAGGGGCAGGGTCTACGAGCAGTACTTC. Full variable domain (missing parts from reference TRBV7-2 and TRBJ2-7): GAGVSQSPSNKVTEKGKDVELRCDPISGHTALYWYRQSLGQGLEFLIYFQGNSAPDKSGLPSDRFSAERTGGSVSTLTIQRTQQEDSAVYLCASSLSRGRVYEQYFGPGTRLTVT.

The chain joins TRBV7-9 to TRBJ2-6, with no clear D. The V end lost 5 bases, the J end lost 0 bases, and 11 bases lay between the germline ends. CDR1 is SEHNR, CDR2 FQNEAQ, per germline (reference sequence). This CDR3 region has 16 residues. The DNA of the CDR3 is TGTGCCAGCAGCCCCCACAGCCGCTCTGGGGCCAACGTCCTGACTTTC. Protein product: CASSPHSRSGANVLTF.

This chain links TRBV28 with TRBJ2-7; 11 bases align to TRBD2. V lost 6 bases and J lost 4; bases outside the gene matches: 5. Per germline, CDR1 MDHEN and CDR2 SYDVKM. CDR3 length equals 14 residues. CDR3 sequence: CASRPTSGKYEQYF. CDR3 coding DNA: TGTGCCAGCAGGCCGACTAGCGGGAAGTACGAGCAGTACTTC. The whole variable domain, remainder taken from reference TRBV28 and TRBJ2-7, is DVKVTQSSRYLVKRTGEKVFLECVQDMDHENMFWYRQDPGLGLRLIYFSYDVKMKEKGDIPEGYSVSREKKERFSLILESASTNQTSMYLCASRPTSGKYEQYFGPGTRLTVT.

The chain carries TRBV4-1 and TRBJ2-2; D gene ambiguous. The CDR3 is 13 residues long. CDR1 and CDR2 (germline): MGHRA, YSYEKL. V was cut by 1 base and J by 4 bases, with 4 bases left in between. The CDR3, as DNA: TGCGCCAGCAGCCAAGTAGCCACCGGGGAGCTGTTTTTT. Its translation: CASSQVATGELFF.

The chain couples TRBV27 to TRBJ1-2, with D maybe TRBD1 (6 bases). Trimming stripped 6 bases from V and 7 bases from J, with 18 bases between. The germline V gene encodes CDR1 MNHEY and CDR2 SMNVEV (reference sequence). The CDR3 covers 14 residues. The CDR3 DNA sequence: TGTGCCAGCAGCCTAGGAGCGGGGGCGTTTGGCTACACCTTC. As protein: CASSLGAGAFGYTF.

The chain uses TRBV10-3 and TRBJ1-4, with 8 bases that match TRBD1. The CDR3 is made up of 13 amino acids. V gave up 8 bases and J gave up 8 bases; unmatched junction bases: 7. Germline CDR1 and CDR2: ENHRY and SYGVKD. The CDR3 reads CAISQGANEKLFF. Written as DNA, the CDR3 is TGTGCCATCTCTCAGGGGGCAAACGAAAAACTGTTTTTT.

This sequence joins TRBV27 and TRBJ2-7; no firm D call. The CDR3 totals 15 residues. Germline loops: CDR1 MNHEY, CDR2 SMNVEV (reference sequence). V was pared by 4 bases and J by 0 bases, with 13 bases between. In DNA, the CDR3 is TGTGCCAGCAGTTCGAAGGAACTCAGCTCCTACGAGCAGTACTTC. Residues: CASSSKELSSYEQYF.

The rearrangement uses TRBV10-3 and TRBJ1-1; D is perhaps TRBD1 (6 bases). The CDR3 totals 13 residues. Trimming removed 10 bases at V and 6 bases at J, with 18 bases between. The germline V gene has CDR1 ENHRY and CDR2 SYGVKD. The CDR3 DNA is TGTGCCACTGCCGGGACACTGGGGGCTGAAGCTTTCTTT. It yields the protein CATAGTLGAEAFF.

V usage is TRBV5-8 and J usage is TRBJ1-3; D ambiguous. Trimming cost V 0 bases and J 2 bases, with 9 bases left between them. The CDR3 length is 15 residues. Per the germline V gene, CDR1 is SGHTS and CDR2 is YDEGEE. The DNA for the CDR3 is TGTGCCAGCAGCTTGGACGTTGGGACTGGAAACACCATATATTTT. Amino acid sequence: CASSLDVGTGNTIYF.

This chain connects TRBV27 to TRBJ2-7; TRBD1 matches at 7 bases. Trimming at V came to 6 bases and at J to 6 bases, leaving 20 bases not matched to a gene. The CDR3 runs to 17 residues. Germline loops: CDR1 MNHEY, CDR2 SMNVEV (reference sequence). CDR3 nucleotide sequence: TGTGCCAGCAGAGGATATAAGGCGGTATACGGGACAGTCGAGCAGTACTTC. It codes for CASRGYKAVYGTVEQYF.

CDR3: CASSLVGGDEQFF. CDR3 DNA sequence: TGTGCCAGCAGTTTAGTCGGGGGCGATGAGCAGTTCTTC. The J gene is TRBJ2-1, the V gene TRBV27; D may be TRBD1 or TRBD2 (6 bases each). Germline V gives CDR1 MNHEY, CDR2 SMNVEV (reference sequence). The CDR3 is made up of 13 amino acids. V lost 2 bases, J lost 8 bases, and 10 bases lay in between.

This clone has only a few counts. The chain links TRBV25-1 to TRBJ1-1, with D perhaps matching TRBD1 (5 bases). The CDR3 consists of 13 residues. Germline V gene lookup returns CDR1 MGHDK and CDR2 SYGVNS. V was shortened by 5 bases and J by 1 base, with 8 bases between the two germline ends. In nucleotides, the CDR3 is TGTGCCAGCAGTACTACAGGGAACACTGAAGCTTTCTTT. Its translation: CASSTTGNTEAFF.

The rearrangement uses TRBV12-5 and TRBJ2-5, with D unresolved. Germline CDR1 and CDR2: LGHNT and FRNRAP. The CDR3 is 12 amino acids. Trimming cost V 6 bases and J 5 bases, with 10 bases left between them. CDR3 in DNA: TGTGCTAGTGGGATGGCCGGGGAGACCCAGTACTTC. It specifies CASGMAGETQYF.